This T cell receptor (beta chain) is from a study of a mutant IDH1 vaccine in newly diagnosed glioma (dated by TCRdb to about 2021). For context, the study as a whole: Patients were given eight vaccinations, in weeks 1, 3, 5, 7, 11, 15, 19 and 23, which matched visits V03 through V10. In the chemotherapy-containing groups, vaccination started alongside temozolomide cycles, whereas in patients who had radiotherapy alone it started 4-6 weeks after radiotherapy. Of the approximately 30 treated patients, approximately 62% were male and 37.5% were female, and the mean age was approximately 39 years. Before enrollment, patients had received standard therapy of radiotherapy alone, temozolomide alone, or radiochemotherapy with temozolomide; most received the combination. Peripheral blood was collected at six visits: V03 (baseline), V05, V07, V10, V12 and V13. For exploratory analyses, longitudinal TCRB deep sequencing was carried out in some 25 treated patients wherever samples were available.

The investigation overall reported the following: According to the authors, sample limitations meant that analyses of patient blood samples could not be reproduced. Pseudoprogression appeared unrelated to alterations in the top peripheral T cell clonotypes detected by TCRB sequencing. Immune responses induced by the vaccine were seen in about 93% of patients across multiple MHC alleles. PBMC samples for TCRB deep sequencing were selected based on availability.

Library preparation employed the immunoSEQ multiplex PCR assay. Following the manufacturer's protocol, the hsTCRB Kit was used to amplify rearranged TCR beta chain sequences. TCRB libraries were sequenced on an Illumina MiSeq. Under the source paper's analysis protocol: Demultiplexing, trimming and gene mapping were performed with the kit vendor's proprietary platform. This immuneACCESS table, as held by TCRdb, lists in-frame sequences with V and J called but not all clones. Of the missing ones, under half trace to an unresolved V gene in checked studies; the others have no known cause. The V and J calls and clone size were taken over from that table, and D and trimming were inferred from the DNA. This sample has over 35,000 clones in its table, and less than 85% of those were observed once. The top ten constitute around 2.5% of the sample. In the case of this clone: Its antigen is still unknown. Base-call qualities are not available, and no considerably larger clone is one nucleotide away.

The time point label for this specimen denotes: week 23, last vaccination. Each vaccine dose, consisting of 300 ug of a 20-mer mutant IDH1 peptide in Montanide, was administered subcutaneously with topical imiquimod. All donors had newly diagnosed IDH1-mutant astrocytomas of WHO grade 3 or 4 that showed loss of nuclear ATRX. The samples were drawn from NOA16, a multicentre, single-arm, open-label phase I trial in Germany that tested a mutant IDH1 peptide vaccine in humans for the first time. Genomic DNA for TCRB sequencing was isolated from EDTA blood with the DNeasy Blood and Tissue Kit. The CDR3, from cysteine to phenylalanine, totals 14 residues. CDR3 DNA only is kept here, 42 bases in frame from base 1. Deletion took 5 bases off V and 2 bases off J, with a span of 12 bases between the germline ends. The germline V gene sets CDR1 to SGHTA and CDR2 to FQGNSA.

Here the sequenced sample was PBMCs, taken from a glioma patient whose treatment included an IDH1 peptide vaccine. In this chain, TRBV7-2 is recombined with TRBJ1-1; TRBD1 is a weak D gene call, 5 bases matching. The clonotype was recovered from a woman aged 18 to 35 with glioma. Some clones in this sample may be carry-over from other donors' samples. The nucleotide sequence is TGTGCCAGCAGCATTCAGGGCCTCAACACTGAAGCTTTCTTT. Protein translation: CASSIQGLNTEAFF. The reference TRBV7-2 and TRBJ1-1 proteins fill in what lies around the CDR3, so the full variable domain reads GAGVSQSPSNKVTEKGKDVELRCDPISGHTALYWYRQSLGQGLEFLIYFQGNSAPDKSGLPSDRFSAERTGGSVSTLTIQRTQQEDSAVYLCASSIQGLNTEAFFGQGTRLTVV.